This is a list of T cell receptor beta chains from one sample in a study of T cells after yellow fever vaccination. TCRdb recomputed calls from the 5' RACE reads with MiXCR, one row per CDR3 protein. The table lists 200,000 to 300,000 distinct CDR3 sequences, approximately 3.5% of them singletons. The source material was PBMCs, sampled 15 days after the yellow fever booster vaccination. These receptor sequences come from a man between 18 and 35 years old who received the YFV17D yellow fever vaccine. The CDR3 runs from the conserved cysteine through the conserved F or W.

CDR3	V
CASSSPGGGYGYTF	TRBV19
CASSFSTGELFF	TRBV11-2
CSAILAGAKTDDTQYF	TRBV20-1
CASDDTNTGELFF	TRBV3-1
CATSRANTEAFF	TRBV15
CASSYSGSGGADTQYF	TRBV6-5
CAIRDPPPGGGLYGYTF	TRBV10-3
CASSYSVTQETQYF	TRBV6-5
CASSVGVGTGELFF	TRBV5-1
CASSPRWGGSTDTQYF	TRBV7-8
CASSPGRPNTEAFF	TRBV5-1
CASSREGGRGGNEQFF	TRBV7-9
CASTSGAGTDTQYF	TRBV25-1
CASSLTGESRQPQHF	TRBV5-5
CSATSFAGGPKNIQYF	TRBV20-1
CASSPDRELLQETQYF	TRBV5-6
CASSRTRTNEKLFF	TRBV6-5
CASSLRGVREQYF	TRBV7-2
CASSPIMTERMSPLHF	TRBV4-1
CASSVGGGAGETQYF	TRBV9
CASSPEGGRGTEAFF	TRBV7-6
CASSRGQGVLSTEAFF	TRBV7-2
CASSLGGTYSNQPQHF	TRBV5-4
CSATPPAPDTQYF	TRBV20-1
CASSQEAQFGTRNYGYTF	TRBV4-3
CSAREGHRTQETQYF	TRBV20-1
CASTATSGGRGEQYF	TRBV6-5
CASSRKWGSYEQYF	TRBV7-2
CSASGPSGAGTGELFF	TRBV20-1
CASSYTAQEPSGNTIYF	TRBV6-2/TRBV6-3
CASSSPGTSPDTQYF	TRBV7-3
CASSQVRESNEQFF	TRBV4-3
CASVRQEYTEAFF	TRBV7-9
CASGGGRTYNEQFF	TRBV6-1
CASTLEPGGISYEQYF	TRBV11-2
CSFRRGGDNEQFF	TRBV20-1
CASSQEFFSGNTIYF	TRBV3-1
CASSLTTSGKETQYF	TRBV5-1
CASSEQGAMTDTQYF	TRBV5-1
CASSRTGYEQYF	TRBV7-2
CASSFRVNSPLHF	TRBV12-3/TRBV12-4
CASSFYTNTGELFF	TRBV13
CASSNFRATDYGYTF	TRBV21-1
CSARDSYYQETQYF	TRBV20-1
CASSLAGGLREQYF	TRBV12-3/TRBV12-4
CASREDPTYEQYF	TRBV27
CASSRRESGGELFF	TRBV3-1
CASSSMSLRSSYEQYF	TRBV12-3/TRBV12-4
CASSLTNTDSEQYF	TRBV7-9
CSVEPGGHEQFF	TRBV29-1
CASSIGGHGYTF	TRBV19
CATSRGGAVYNEQFF	TRBV15
CSARELGQSYEQYF	TRBV20-1
CSARSHGETQYF	TRBV20-1
CASSIRLGSSTDTQYF	TRBV19
CASSPLTGTEQFF	TRBV18
CASSQETSGGLTTNEQFF	TRBV3-1